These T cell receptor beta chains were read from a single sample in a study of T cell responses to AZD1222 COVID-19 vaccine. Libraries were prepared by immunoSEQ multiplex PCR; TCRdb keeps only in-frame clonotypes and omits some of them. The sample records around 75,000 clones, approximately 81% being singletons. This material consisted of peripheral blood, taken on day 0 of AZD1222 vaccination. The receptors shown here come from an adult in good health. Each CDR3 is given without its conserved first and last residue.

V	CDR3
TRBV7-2	ASNVDLAGGSDTQY
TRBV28	ASSSDSGFNYGYT
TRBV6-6	ASRDFGNTEAF
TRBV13	ASSQGDRDIHEQY
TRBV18	ASSPWQKNTEAF
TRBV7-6	ASSSISTGRFTGELF
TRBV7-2	ASSPRGGYGYT
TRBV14	ASSQGRGPIQKLF
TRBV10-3	AISELSYGIGELF
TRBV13	ASSLTGTREQY
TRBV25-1	ASRGGTAANYGYT
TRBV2	ASGQGAEPQH
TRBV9	ASGPPQGAKNIQY